This TCR beta chain originates from a study of CD8+ T cells in alopecia areata. Study at large: Twice a day, 5 to 10 mg of oral tofacitinib was administered to treated patients. Whole-study results and caveats: Among the 100 top clones, expanded CD8+ clones, like scalp clonality, were significantly decreased by tofacitinib. Scalp sequencing also captures normal skin's resident alphabeta T cells. Possibly as an HLA-related effect, TCR sharing across patients appeared less clear than in mice.

V lost 3 bases, J lost 5 bases, and 13 bases lay in between. Germline CDR1 reads SQVTM; CDR2 reads ANQGSEA. CDR3 length: 14 amino acids. Treatment reported: oral pan-JAK inhibitor, 5-10 mg twice daily. Sequencing used cDNA as its template, made by extracting RNA and reverse transcribing it. Using immunoSEQ multiplex PCR, the repertoire was profiled, and TCRdb retains in-frame clones only, with some absent. This table has under 200,000 clones, about three fifths appearing once. In regard to this clone: Antigen: not known.

The chain is built from TRBV29-1 and TRBJ2-2; a weak D match, TRBD2 (5 bases). The clonotype was recovered from a human donor with alopecia areata. Sequenced material: CD4+ T cells sorted from blood, taken at week 4, from a patient treated with tofacitinib. The CDR3 region is CSVDEGRGTGELFF. CDR3 in DNA: TGCAGCGTTGATGAGGGTCGGGGAACCGGGGAGCTGTTTTTT.